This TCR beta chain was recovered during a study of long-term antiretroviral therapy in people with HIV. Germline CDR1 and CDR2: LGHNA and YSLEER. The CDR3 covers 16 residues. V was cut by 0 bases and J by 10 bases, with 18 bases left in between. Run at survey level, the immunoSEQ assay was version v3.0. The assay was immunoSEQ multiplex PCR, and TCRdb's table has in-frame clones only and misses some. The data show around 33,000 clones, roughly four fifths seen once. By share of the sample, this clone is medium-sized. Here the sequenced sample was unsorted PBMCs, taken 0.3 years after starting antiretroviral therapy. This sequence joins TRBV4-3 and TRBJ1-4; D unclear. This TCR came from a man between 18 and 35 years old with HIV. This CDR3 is CASSQDFGFSWRKLFF. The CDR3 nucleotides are TGCGCCAGCAGCCAAGATTTCGGGTTCTCGTGGAGAAAACTGTTTTTT.